The sequence of this T cell receptor beta chain was determined in a study of cytotoxic CD8 clonotypes in ibrutinib-treated CLL. General observations from the study: A rise in clonality was seen at ibrutinib response, and a fall back toward baseline was seen at progression.

In regard to this clone: The antigen is undetermined.

This CDR3 has 12 residues. V lost 10 bases to trimming and J lost 7 bases, with 16 bases between them. In germline, CDR1 is MNHNY, CDR2 SVGAGI (reference sequence). Generated by immunoSEQ multiplex PCR, the TCRdb table keeps only in-frame clones and is missing some. The sample consists of 200,000 to 250,000 clones, 60% to 80% of them appearing once. The TCR comes from a human donor with chronic lymphocytic leukemia. The sample here was PBMCs, taken after 12 months of ibrutinib treatment. The chain recombines TRBV6-6 with TRBJ2-5, with D perhaps matching TRBD1 or TRBD2 (5 bases each). This CDR3 reads CATRPGLGTQYF. Written as DNA, the CDR3 is TGTGCCACCCGACCGGGGCTAGGGACCCAGTACTTC.